These 11 T cell receptor beta chains share one sample of origin, sequenced in a study of blood T cells in healthy people across ages. A second PCR of roughly 6 to 12 cycles used a sample-barcoded 5' primer and a J-beta primer mix. In TCRdb, the 5' RACE reads were re-called with MiXCR into one record per CDR3 protein. The sample consists of about 830,000 distinct CDR3 sequences, approximately 67% of them appearing once. The sample comprised blood. These receptors originate from a man younger than 45 in good health.

This chain connects TRBV20-1 to TRBJ2-7; tentative D call: TRBD1 (6 bases). CDR3 length equals 12 residues. Germline lookup yields CDR1 DFQATT and CDR2 SNEGSKA (reference sequence). Trimming shortened V by 0 bases and J by 4 bases, and 7 bases separated the two germline ends. CDR3 coding DNA: TGCAGTGCTAGAGAAACAGGGTACGAGCAGTACTTC. Protein: CSARETGYEQYF.

This clonotype has more than one count but fewer than ten. The rearrangement joins TRBV29-1 to TRBJ2-3; weak D call: TRBD1 (5 bases). The CDR3 has 10 residues. Germline V gives CDR1 SQVTM, CDR2 ANQGSEA. V lost 5 bases and J lost 10, with 10 bases in between. The CDR3 DNA sequence: TGCAGCGTTTTCGAAGGGGCGCAGTATTTT. Encoded protein: CSVFEGAQYF.

This clonotype was seen a few times. The gene calls are TRBV7-2 and TRBJ1-1; weak D call: TRBD1 (5 bases). The germline V gene has CDR1 SGHTA and CDR2 FQGNSA. Trimming took 6 bases from V and 4 from J, leaving 15 bases between them. This CDR3 contains 14 residues. CDR3 coding DNA: TGTGCCAGCAGTGGGTCGGGGCGCGCCACTGAAGCTTTCTTT. It is translated as CASSGSGRATEAFF.

V gene TRBV18 combines with J gene TRBJ2-5; D is ambiguous. V lost 0 bases and J 6 bases, leaving 17 bases between the germline ends. CDR1 is KGHSH, CDR2 LQKENI, per germline. This CDR3 is 16 amino acids long. The CDR3 loop is CASSPPIGQAPQTQYF. CDR3 nucleotides: TGTGCCAGCTCACCACCAATAGGGCAGGCCCCACAGACCCAGTACTTC. The complete variable domain, with remaining parts taken from reference TRBV18 and TRBJ2-5, reads NAGVMQNPRHLVRRRGQEARLRCSPMKGHSHVYWYRQLPEEGLKFMVYLQKENIIDESGMPKERFSAEFPKEGPSILRIQQVVRGDSAAYFCASSPPIGQAPQTQYFGPGTRLLVL.

A remark on this clonotype: This sequence may be a read error, since a much larger clone differs from it by one base. The chain employs TRBV18 and TRBJ2-6; D unresolved. This CDR3 spans 18 amino acids. From germline, CDR1 is KGHSH and CDR2 LQKENI. Here the CDR3 reads CVSSPKRQPTSGANVLTF. Here the CDR3 DNA reads TGTGTCAGCTCACCAAAGAGACAACCCACCTCTGGGGCCAACGTCCTGACTTTC.

CDR3 protein: CSVEGDRGSDTQYF. For the CDR3, the DNA is TGCAGCGTTGAAGGGGACAGGGGGTCAGATACGCAGTATTTT. The chain has TRBV29-1 and TRBJ2-3; 11 positions match TRBD1. V shed 1 base and J 4 bases; nucleotides not matched to a gene: 1. The germline CDR1 and CDR2 sequences are SQVTM and ANQGSEA. The CDR3 loop spans 14 amino acids.

CDR3 in amino acids: CASSDTGQLSSPLHF. The CDR3 DNA reads TGTGCCAGCAGCGACACCGGACAGCTCTCTTCACCCCTCCACTTT. V usage is TRBV6-5 and J usage is TRBJ1-6, with D tentatively TRBD1 (6 bases). Trimming shortened V by 6 bases and J by 9 bases, and 18 bases separated the two germline ends. Germline V gives CDR1 MNHEY, CDR2 SVGAGI. There are 15 residues in the CDR3.

V usage is TRBV5-1 and J usage is TRBJ1-2; no reliable D call. The ends were cut back, 4 bases at V and 3 bases at J, with 13 bases in the middle. From germline, CDR1 is SGHRS and CDR2 YFSETQ. The CDR3 is 14 residues long. CDR3 nucleotides: TGCGCCAGCAGCCCCGGGGAGACGGACTATGGCTACACCTTC. As protein: CASSPGETDYGYTF. The full variable domain, its missing parts supplied by reference TRBV5-1 and TRBJ1-2, is KAGVTQTPRYLIKTRGQQVTLSCSPISGHRSVSWYQQTPGQGLQFLFEYFSETQRNKGNFPGRFSGRQFSNSRSEMNVSTLELGDSALYLCASSPGETDYGYTFGSGTRLTVV.

The genes are TRBV7-2 and TRBJ2-7, with 8 bases matching TRBD2. The ends lost 4 bases at V and 7 bases at J; junction bases unmatched: 12. Germline CDR1 SGHTA, CDR2 FQGNSA. This CDR3 is 15 amino acids long. The CDR3 spells CASSYQAGANNEQYF. Here the CDR3 DNA reads TGTGCCAGCAGCTACCAAGCGGGGGCCAACAATGAGCAGTACTTC. Looking up the rest from reference TRBV7-2 and TRBJ2-7 gives the full variable domain: GAGVSQSPSNKVTEKGKDVELRCDPISGHTALYWYRQSLGQGLEFLIYFQGNSAPDKSGLPSDRFSAERTGGSVSTLTIQRTQQEDSAVYLCASSYQAGANNEQYFGPGTRLTVT.

V gene TRBV3-1 combines with J gene TRBJ1-5; 8 bases agree with TRBD1. CDR1 LGHDT and CDR2 YNNKEL come from the germline V gene (reference sequence). The V segment lost 5 bases and the J segment 14 bases; nucleotides outside the gene matches: 8. This CDR3 spans 12 amino acids. CDR3 sequence: CASSSRTGSKHF. CDR3 coding DNA: TGTGCCAGCAGCTCCCGGACAGGGAGTAAGCATTTT.

The chain combines TRBV29-1 with TRBJ1-2; possible D gene TRBD1, 6 bases. This CDR3 has 13 residues. The V gene's germline CDR1 is SQVTM and CDR2 ANQGSEA. V was cut by 5 bases and J by 5 bases, with 15 bases left in between. The CDR3 region is CSVKTAQGYGYTF. The CDR3 coding sequence is TGCAGCGTTAAGACAGCCCAGGGGTATGGCTACACCTTC.